This T cell receptor beta chain originates from a study of blood T cell repertoires in COVID-19. Losses at the gene ends were 1 base for V and 8 bases for J; bases not matched to a gene: 5. The CDR3 totals 15 residues. Germline assignment: CDR1 SGHRS and CDR2 YFSETQ. Sequenced by immunoSEQ multiplex PCR; TCRdb stores in-frame clones only, minus some. The repertoire holds 350,000 to 500,000 clones, 88% seen once, with 1.4% in the top ten. V gene TRBV5-1 combines with J gene TRBJ2-1; 11 nucleotides align to TRBD2. Sequenced: PBMCs or T cells enriched from blood (not recorded which). This sequence originates from a woman under 30 who had been exposed to COVID-19. The CDR3 loop is CASSLLAGGSDEQFF. For the CDR3, the DNA is TGCGCCAGCAGCTTGCTAGCGGGAGGTAGCGATGAGCAGTTCTTC.